What follows are 3 T cell receptor beta chains derived from one specimen sequenced in a study of blood T cell repertoires in COVID-19. Here immunoSEQ multiplex PCR was the method, and the copy in TCRdb shows in-frame clones only, minus some. The table lists hundreds of thousands of clones, 80% to 90% of them singletons. Sequencing was done on a sample of PBMCs or T cells enriched from blood (not recorded which). The receptors stem from a man aged 50 or older who had been exposed to COVID-19.

The rearrangement links TRBV5-1 to TRBJ2-2; D gene ambiguous. This CDR3 contains 13 residues. V dropped 4 bases and J dropped 7 bases, with 11 bases sitting between them. CDR1 SGHRS and CDR2 YFSETQ come from the germline V gene. Written as DNA, the CDR3 is TGCGCCAGCAGCCCGGGTTTTAACGGGGAGCTGTTTTTT. Protein: CASSPGFNGELFF.

CDR3 DNA: TGTGCCAGCAGTTCTTTAACATCACCACCGGAGCAGTTCTTC. This gives the protein CASSSLTSPPEQFF. The chain is built from TRBV27 and TRBJ2-1; the D is unclear. Per germline, CDR1 MNHEY and CDR2 SMNVEV (reference sequence). Trimming stripped 4 bases from V and 10 bases from J, with 17 bases between. The CDR3 loop spans 14 amino acids.

This clone has just one count. J is TRBJ1-5 and V is TRBV28, with D unclear. The germline V gene encodes CDR1 MDHEN and CDR2 SYDVKM. Trimming shortened V by 4 bases and J by 7 bases, and 5 bases separated the two germline ends. The CDR3 covers 11 residues. The CDR3 loop reads CASSSVQPQHF. The CDR3 DNA reads as TGTGCCAGCAGTTCCGTCCAGCCCCAGCATTTT.